The clone carrying this TCR beta chain was observed a single time. Measured with immunoSEQ multiplex PCR; TCRdb has only the in-frame clones, and not every one. This sample yields under 200,000 clones, of which roughly 90% are seen a single time; approximately 7% belongs to the top ten. This CDR3 is 17 amino acids long. Germline loops: CDR1 SGHRS, CDR2 YFSETQ. V dropped 0 bases and J dropped 0; count of bases not matched to a gene: 9. This sample stems from a study of blood T cell repertoires in COVID-19. Overall study: The samples span acute and convalescent COVID-19 from the United States, Italy and Spain. The analysed material was cDNA or gDNA that came from T cells, B-cell-depleted T cells, or PBMCs.

Each participant's cohort was designated according to participant-reported clinical history. The sequencing sample was made of PBMCs or T cells enriched from blood (not recorded which). The rearrangement uses TRBV5-1 and TRBJ2-7; TRBD2 aligns across 7 bases. This TCR was recovered from a woman between 45 and 60 years old who had recovered from COVID-19. The DNA of the CDR3 is TGCGCCAGCAGCTTGGATTGGAGCGGGGCCAGCTCCTACGAGCAGTACTTC. Protein product: CASSLDWSGASSYEQYF.